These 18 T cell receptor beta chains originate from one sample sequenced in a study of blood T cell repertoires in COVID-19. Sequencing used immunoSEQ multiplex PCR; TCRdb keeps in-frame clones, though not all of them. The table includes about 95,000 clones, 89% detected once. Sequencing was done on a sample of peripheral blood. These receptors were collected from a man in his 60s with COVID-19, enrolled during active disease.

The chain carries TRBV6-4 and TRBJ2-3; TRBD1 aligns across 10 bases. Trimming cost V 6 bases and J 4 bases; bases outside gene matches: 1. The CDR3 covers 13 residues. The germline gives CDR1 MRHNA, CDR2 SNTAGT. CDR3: CASSGQGADTQYF. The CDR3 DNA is TGTGCCAGCAGCGGACAGGGGGCAGATACGCAGTATTTT.

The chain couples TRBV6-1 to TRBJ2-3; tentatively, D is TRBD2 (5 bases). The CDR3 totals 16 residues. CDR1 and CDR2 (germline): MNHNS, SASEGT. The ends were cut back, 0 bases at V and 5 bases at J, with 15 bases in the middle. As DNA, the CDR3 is TGTGCCAGCAGTGAAGCGAGGGCAGCTACGGGAGATACGCAGTATTTT. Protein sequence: CASSEARAATGDTQYF.

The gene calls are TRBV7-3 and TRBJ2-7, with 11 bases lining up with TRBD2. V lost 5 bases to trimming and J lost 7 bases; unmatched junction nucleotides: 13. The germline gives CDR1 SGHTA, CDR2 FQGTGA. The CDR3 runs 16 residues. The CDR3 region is CASSPQPLAGDKEQYF. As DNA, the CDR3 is TGTGCCAGCAGCCCCCAACCACTAGCGGGAGATAAAGAGCAGTACTTC.

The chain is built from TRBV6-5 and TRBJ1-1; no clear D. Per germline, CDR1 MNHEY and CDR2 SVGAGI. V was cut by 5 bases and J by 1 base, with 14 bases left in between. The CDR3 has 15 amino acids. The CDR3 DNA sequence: TGTGCCAGCAGTCTAGAAGGAGGCTGGAACACTGAAGCTTTCTTT. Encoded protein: CASSLEGGWNTEAFF.

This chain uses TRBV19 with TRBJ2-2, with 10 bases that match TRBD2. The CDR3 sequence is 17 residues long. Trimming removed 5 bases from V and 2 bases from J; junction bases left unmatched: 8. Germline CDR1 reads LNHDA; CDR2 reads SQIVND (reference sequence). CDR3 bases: TGTGCCAGTAGTCGGACTAGCGGTCCCCAAAACACCGGGGAGCTGTTTTTT. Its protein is CASSRTSGPQNTGELFF.

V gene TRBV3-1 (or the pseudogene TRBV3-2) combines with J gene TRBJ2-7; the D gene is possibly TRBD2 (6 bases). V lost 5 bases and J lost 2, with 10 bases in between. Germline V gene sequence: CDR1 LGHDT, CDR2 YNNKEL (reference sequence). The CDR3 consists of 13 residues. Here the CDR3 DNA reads TGTGCCAGCAGCAAGACTAGAACCTACGAGCAGTACTTC. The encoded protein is CASSKTRTYEQYF.

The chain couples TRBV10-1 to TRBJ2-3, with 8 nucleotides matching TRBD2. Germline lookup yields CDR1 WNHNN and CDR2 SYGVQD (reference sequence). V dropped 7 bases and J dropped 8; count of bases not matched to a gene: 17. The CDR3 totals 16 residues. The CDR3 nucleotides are TGCGCCAGCACCCCTCGCCCCAGCGGGAGAGTCGGTACGCAGTATTTT. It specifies CASTPRPSGRVGTQYF.

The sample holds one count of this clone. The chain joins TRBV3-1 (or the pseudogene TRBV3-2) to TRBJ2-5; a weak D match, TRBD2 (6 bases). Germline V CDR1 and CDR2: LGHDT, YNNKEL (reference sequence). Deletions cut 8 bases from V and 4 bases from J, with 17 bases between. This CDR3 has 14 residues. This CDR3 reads CASAGPGGLETQYF. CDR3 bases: TGTGCCAGCGCCGGGCCCGGGGGATTAGAGACCCAGTACTTC.

As DNA, the CDR3 is TGTGCCACTGAACCCGGGACTAGCGGGAGACCCTCGGATACGCAGTATTTT. Amino acid sequence: CATEPGTSGRPSDTQYF. The chain links TRBV19 to TRBJ2-3; 14 bases match TRBD2. The CDR3 totals 17 residues. J was trimmed by 6 bases and V by 10 bases; bases with no gene match: 15. CDR1 is LNHDA and CDR2 is SQIVND in the germline V gene (reference sequence). Looking up the rest from reference TRBV19 and TRBJ2-3 gives the full variable domain: DGGITQSPKYLFRKEGQNVTLSCEQNLNHDAMYWYRQDPGQGLRLIYYSQIVNDFQKGDIAEGYSVSREKKESFPLTVTSAQKNPTAFYLCATEPGTSGRPSDTQYFGPGTRLTVL.

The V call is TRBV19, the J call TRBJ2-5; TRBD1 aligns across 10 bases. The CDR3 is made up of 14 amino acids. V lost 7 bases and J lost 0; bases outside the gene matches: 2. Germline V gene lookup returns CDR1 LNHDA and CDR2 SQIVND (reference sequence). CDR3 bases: TGTGCCAGTACAGGGACAGGGGACCAAGAGACCCAGTACTTC. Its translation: CASTGTGDQETQYF.

This CDR3 reads CASSVVSSGANVLTF. For the CDR3, the DNA is TGCGCCAGCAGCGTTGTTAGCTCTGGGGCCAACGTCCTGACTTTC. The V call is TRBV5-1, the J call TRBJ2-6; D uncertain. From germline, CDR1 is SGHRS and CDR2 YFSETQ. V lost 4 bases, J lost 0 bases, and 8 bases lay in between. The CDR3 spans 15 residues.

The CDR3 nucleotides are TGTGCCAGCAGGGACCTCCTCCCCGGGGTTTACAATGAGCAGTTCTTC. Translating gives CASRDLLPGVYNEQFF. V and J are TRBV13 and TRBJ2-1; perhaps TRBD2 as D (5 bases). Trimming removed 6 bases from V and 4 bases from J, with 19 bases in between. The germline CDR1 and CDR2 sequences are PRHDT and FYEKMQ (reference sequence). The CDR3 runs 16 residues.

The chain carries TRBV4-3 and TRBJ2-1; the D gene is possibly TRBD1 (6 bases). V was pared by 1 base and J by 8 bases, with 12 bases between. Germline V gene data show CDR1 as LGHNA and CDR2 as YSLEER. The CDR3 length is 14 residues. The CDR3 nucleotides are TGCGCCAGCAGCCAAGGAGTAACAGGGTATGAGCAGTTCTTC. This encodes CASSQGVTGYEQFF.

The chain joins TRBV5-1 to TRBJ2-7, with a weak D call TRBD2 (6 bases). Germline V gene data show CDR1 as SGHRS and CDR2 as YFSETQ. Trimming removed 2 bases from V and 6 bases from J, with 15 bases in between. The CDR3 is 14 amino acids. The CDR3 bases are TGCGCCAGCAGCTTAGGAGGGGAAGAGCCCGAGCAGTACTTC. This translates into CASSLGGEEPEQYF.

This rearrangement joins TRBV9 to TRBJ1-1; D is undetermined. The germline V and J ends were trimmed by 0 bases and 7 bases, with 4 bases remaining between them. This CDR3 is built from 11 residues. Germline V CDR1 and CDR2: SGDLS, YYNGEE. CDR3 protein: CASSVGSEAFF. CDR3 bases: TGTGCCAGCAGCGTAGGCAGTGAAGCTTTCTTT.

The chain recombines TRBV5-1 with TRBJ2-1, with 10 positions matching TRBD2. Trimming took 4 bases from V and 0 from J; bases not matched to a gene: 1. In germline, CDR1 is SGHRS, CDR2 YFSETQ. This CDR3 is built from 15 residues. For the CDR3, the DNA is TGCGCCAGCAGCCCTAGCGGGAGCTCCTACAATGAGCAGTTCTTC. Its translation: CASSPSGSSYNEQFF.

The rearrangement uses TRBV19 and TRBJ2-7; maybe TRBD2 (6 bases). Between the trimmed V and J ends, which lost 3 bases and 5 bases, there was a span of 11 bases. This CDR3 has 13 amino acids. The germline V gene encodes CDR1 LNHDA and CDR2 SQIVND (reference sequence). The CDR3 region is CASSMVRGNEQYF. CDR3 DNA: TGTGCCAGTAGTATGGTGCGGGGCAACGAGCAGTACTTC.

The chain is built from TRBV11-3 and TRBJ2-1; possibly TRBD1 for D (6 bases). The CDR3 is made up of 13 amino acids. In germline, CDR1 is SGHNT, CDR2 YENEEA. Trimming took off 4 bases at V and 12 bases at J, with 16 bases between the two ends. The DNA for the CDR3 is TGTGCCAGCAGCTCGGACAGCCACGGTCTGCAGTTCTTC. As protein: CASSSDSHGLQFF.